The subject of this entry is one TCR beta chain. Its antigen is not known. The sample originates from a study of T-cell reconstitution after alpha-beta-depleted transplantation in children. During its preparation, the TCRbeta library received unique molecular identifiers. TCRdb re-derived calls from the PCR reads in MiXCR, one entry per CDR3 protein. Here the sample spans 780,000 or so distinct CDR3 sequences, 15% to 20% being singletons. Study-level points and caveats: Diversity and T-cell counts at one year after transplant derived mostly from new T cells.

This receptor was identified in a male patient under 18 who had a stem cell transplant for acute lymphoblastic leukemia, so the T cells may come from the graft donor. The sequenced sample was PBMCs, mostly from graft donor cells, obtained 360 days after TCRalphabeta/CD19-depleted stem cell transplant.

CDR3 amino acids: CASILTSSANEQFF. The CDR3 DNA is TGTGCCAGCATCTTGACTAGTTCCGCCAATGAGCAGTTCTTC. This chain links TRBV12-3 or TRBV12-4 with TRBJ2-1; maybe TRBD2 (6 bases). The CDR3 consists of 14 residues. V lost 7 bases, J lost 6 bases, and 16 bases lay in between.